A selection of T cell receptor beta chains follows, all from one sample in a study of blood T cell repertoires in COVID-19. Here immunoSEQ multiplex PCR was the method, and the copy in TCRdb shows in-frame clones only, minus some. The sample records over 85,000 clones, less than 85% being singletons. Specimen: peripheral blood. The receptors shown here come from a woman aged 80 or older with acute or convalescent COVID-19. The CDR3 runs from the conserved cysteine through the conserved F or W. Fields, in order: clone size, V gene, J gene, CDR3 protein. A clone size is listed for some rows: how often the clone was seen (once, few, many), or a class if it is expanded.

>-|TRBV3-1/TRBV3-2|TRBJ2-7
CASSLTGQWGFYEQYF
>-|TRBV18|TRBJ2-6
CASSPIGSFSSGANVLTF
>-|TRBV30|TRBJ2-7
CAWQGQGGIEQYF
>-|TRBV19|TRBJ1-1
CASSMGQGTTEAFF
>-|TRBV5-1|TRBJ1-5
CASTTGDTNQPQHF
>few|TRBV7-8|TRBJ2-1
CASSLTEAYNEQFF
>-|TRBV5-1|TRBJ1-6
CASSLTGHNSPLHF
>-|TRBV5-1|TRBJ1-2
CASSSTGNYGYTF
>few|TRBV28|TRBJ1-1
CASSPSGGLLNTEAFF
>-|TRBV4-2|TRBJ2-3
CASSQVLAVNTDTQYF
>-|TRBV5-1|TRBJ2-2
CASSLGDGQPGELFF
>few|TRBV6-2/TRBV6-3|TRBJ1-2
CASSYRQGAYGYTF